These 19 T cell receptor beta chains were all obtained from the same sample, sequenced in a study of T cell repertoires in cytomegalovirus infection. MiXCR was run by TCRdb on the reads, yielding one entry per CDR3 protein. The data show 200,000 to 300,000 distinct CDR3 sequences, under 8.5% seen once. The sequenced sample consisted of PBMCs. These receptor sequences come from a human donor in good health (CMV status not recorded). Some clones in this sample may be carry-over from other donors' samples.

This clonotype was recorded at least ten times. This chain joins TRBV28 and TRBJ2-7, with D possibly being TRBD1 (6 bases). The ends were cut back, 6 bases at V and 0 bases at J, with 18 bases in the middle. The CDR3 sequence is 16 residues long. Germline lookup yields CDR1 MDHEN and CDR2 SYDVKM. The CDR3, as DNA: TGTGCCAGCAGGTCTCGTGGACAGCAGAGCTCCTACGAGCAGTACTTC. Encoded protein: CASRSRGQQSSYEQYF.

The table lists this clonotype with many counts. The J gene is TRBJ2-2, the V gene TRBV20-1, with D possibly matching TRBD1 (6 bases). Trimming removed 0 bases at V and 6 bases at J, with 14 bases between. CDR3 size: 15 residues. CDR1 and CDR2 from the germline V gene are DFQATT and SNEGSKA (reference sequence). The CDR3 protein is CSARDEGVRSGELFF. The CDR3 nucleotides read TGCAGTGCTAGAGATGAGGGGGTACGGTCCGGGGAGCTGTTTTTT.

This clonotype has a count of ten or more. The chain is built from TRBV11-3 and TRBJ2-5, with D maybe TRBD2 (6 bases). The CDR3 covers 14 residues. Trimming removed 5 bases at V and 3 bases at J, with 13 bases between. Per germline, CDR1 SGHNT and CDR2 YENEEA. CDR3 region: CASSKKGLEETQYF. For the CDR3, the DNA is TGTGCCAGCAGCAAAAAGGGACTGGAAGAGACCCAGTACTTC.

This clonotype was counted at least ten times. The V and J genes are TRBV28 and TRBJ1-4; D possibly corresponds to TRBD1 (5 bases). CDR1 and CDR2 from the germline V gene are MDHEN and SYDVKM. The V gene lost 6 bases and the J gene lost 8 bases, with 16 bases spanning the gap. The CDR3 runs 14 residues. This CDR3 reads CASSAPGNREKLFF. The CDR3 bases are TGTGCCAGCAGCGCTCCAGGGAATAGGGAAAAACTGTTTTTT. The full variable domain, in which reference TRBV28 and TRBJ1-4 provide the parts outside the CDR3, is DVKVTQSSRYLVKRTGEKVFLECVQDMDHENMFWYRQDPGLGLRLIYFSYDVKMKEKGDIPEGYSVSREKKERFSLILESASTNQTSMYLCASSAPGNREKLFFGSGTQLSVL.

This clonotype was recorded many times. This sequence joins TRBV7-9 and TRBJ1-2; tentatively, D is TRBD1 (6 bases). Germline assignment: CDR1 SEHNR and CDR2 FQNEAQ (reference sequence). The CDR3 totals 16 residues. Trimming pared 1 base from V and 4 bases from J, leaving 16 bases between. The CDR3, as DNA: TGTGCCAGCAGCTTAGGCCAACAGGGACTGATCTATGGCTACACCTTC. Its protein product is CASSLGQQGLIYGYTF.

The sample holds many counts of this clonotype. As DNA, the CDR3 is TGTGCCAGCTCACCGTCCCAGGATTACAATGAGCAGTTCTTC. Translated, it gives CASSPSQDYNEQFF. The V gene is TRBV18, the J gene TRBJ2-1; no clear D gene. Deletions cut 3 bases from V and 4 bases from J, with 10 bases between. This CDR3 region has 14 residues. Germline assignment: CDR1 KGHSH and CDR2 LQKENI.

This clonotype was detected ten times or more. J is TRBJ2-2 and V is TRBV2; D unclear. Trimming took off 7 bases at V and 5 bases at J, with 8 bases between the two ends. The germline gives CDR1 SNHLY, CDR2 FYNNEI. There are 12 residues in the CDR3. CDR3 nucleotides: TGTGCCAGCACCGAAGATACCGGGGAGCTGTTTTTT. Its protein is CASTEDTGELFF. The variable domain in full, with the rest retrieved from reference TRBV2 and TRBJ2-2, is EPEVTQTPSHQVTQMGQEVILRCVPISNHLYFYWYRQILGQKVEFLVSFYNNEISEKSEIFDDQFSVERPDGSNFTLKIRSTKLEDSAMYFCASTEDTGELFFGEGSRLTVL.

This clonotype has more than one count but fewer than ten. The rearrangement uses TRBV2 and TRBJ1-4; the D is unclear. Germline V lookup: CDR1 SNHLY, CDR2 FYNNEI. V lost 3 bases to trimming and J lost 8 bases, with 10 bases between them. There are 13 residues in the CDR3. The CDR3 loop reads CASSENPEEKLFF. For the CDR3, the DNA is TGTGCCAGCAGTGAGAACCCGGAGGAAAAACTGTTTTTT.

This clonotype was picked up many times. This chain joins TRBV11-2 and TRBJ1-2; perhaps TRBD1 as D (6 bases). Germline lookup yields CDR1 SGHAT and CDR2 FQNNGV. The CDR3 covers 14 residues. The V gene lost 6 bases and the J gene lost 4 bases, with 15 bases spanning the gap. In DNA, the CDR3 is TGTGCCAGCAGGGCGTCGGGGGGCAGCTATGGCTACACCTTC. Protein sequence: CASRASGGSYGYTF.

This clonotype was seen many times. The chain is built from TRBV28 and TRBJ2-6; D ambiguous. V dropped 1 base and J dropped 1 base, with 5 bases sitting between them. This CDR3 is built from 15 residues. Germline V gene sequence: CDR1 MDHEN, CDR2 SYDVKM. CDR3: CASSLYDSGANVLTF. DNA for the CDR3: TGTGCCAGCAGTTTATATGATTCTGGGGCCAACGTCCTGACTTTC.

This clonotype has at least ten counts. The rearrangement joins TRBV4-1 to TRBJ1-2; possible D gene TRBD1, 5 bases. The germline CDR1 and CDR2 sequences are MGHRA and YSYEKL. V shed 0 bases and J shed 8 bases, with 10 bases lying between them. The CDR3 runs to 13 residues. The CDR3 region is CASSQEAGKGYTF. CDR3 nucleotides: TGCGCCAGCAGCCAAGAGGCAGGGAAAGGCTACACCTTC.

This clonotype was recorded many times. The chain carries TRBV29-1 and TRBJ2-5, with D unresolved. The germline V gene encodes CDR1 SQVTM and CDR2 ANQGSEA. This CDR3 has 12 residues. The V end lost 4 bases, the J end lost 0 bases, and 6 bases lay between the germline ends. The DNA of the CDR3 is TGCAGCGTTGGGGAATACCAAGAGACCCAGTACTTC. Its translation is CSVGEYQETQYF. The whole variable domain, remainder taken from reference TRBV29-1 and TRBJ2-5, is SAVISQKPSRDICQRGTSLTIQCQVDSQVTMMFWYRQQPGQSLTLIATANQGSEATYESGFVIDKFPISRPNLTFSTLTVSNMSPEDSSIYLCSVGEYQETQYFGPGTRLLVL.

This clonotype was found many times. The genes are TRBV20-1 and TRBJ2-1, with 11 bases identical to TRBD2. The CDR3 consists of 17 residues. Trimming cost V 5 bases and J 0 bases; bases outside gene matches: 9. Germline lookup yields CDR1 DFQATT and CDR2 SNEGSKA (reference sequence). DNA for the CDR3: TGCAGTGCTCCTTCCACCACTAGCGGGAGCTCCTACAATGAGCAGTTCTTC. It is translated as CSAPSTTSGSSYNEQFF.

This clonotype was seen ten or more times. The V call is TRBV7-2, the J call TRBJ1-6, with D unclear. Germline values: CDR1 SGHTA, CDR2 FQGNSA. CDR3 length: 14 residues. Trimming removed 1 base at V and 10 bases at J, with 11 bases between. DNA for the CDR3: TGTGCCAGCAGCTTAGTTGAGGGCCGCTCACCCCTCCACTTT. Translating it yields CASSLVEGRSPLHF.

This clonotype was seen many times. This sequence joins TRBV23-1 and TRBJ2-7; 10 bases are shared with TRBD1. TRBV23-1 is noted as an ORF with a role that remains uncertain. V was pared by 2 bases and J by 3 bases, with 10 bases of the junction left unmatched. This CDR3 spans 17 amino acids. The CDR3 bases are TGCGCCAGCAGTCAAAGGAACGGGACAGGGGATTGCTACGAGCAGTACTTC. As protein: CASSQRNGTGDCYEQYF.

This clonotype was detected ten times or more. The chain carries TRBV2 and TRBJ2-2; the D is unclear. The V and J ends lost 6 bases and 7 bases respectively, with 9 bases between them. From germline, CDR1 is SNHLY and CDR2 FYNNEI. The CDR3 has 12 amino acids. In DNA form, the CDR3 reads TGTGCCAGCAGGCCGGCGCTCGGGGAGCTGTTTTTT. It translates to CASRPALGELFF.

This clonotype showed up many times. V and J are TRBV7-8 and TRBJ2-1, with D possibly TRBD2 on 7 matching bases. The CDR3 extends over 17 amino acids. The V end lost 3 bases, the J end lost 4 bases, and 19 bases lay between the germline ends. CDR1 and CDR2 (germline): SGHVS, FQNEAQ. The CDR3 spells CASSFFQARGPYNEQFF. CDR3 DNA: TGTGCCAGCAGCTTTTTTCAAGCGCGGGGGCCGTACAATGAGCAGTTCTTC.

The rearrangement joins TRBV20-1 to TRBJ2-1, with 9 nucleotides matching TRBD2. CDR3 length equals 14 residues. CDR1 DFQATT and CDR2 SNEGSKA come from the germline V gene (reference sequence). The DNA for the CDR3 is TGCGGACCGGTTAGCGGGGGAGGCTACAATGAGCAGTTCTTC. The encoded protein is CGPVSGGGYNEQFF.

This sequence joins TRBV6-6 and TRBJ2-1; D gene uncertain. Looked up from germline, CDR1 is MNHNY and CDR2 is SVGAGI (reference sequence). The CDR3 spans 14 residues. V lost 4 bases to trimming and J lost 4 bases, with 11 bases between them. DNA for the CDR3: TGTGCCAGCAGTTCCACAACCAGATACAATGAGCAGTTCTTC. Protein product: CASSSTTRYNEQFF.